Each of the 23 T cell receptor beta chains below was sequenced from the same sample in a study of blood T cells in healthy people across ages. A sample-barcoded 5' primer and a J-beta primer mix were used in a second PCR of roughly 7 to 12 cycles. TCRdb recomputed calls from the 5' RACE reads with MiXCR, one row per CDR3 protein. The sample carries under 2,000,000 distinct CDR3 sequences, 49% recorded once. Specimen: blood. Receptors originate from a woman between 40 and 50 years old in good health.

The sample holds a few counts of this clonotype. The chain recombines TRBV6-2 or TRBV6-3 with TRBJ2-1; D not certain. With 6 bases removed from V and 3 bases from J, the gap between germline ends came to 12 bases. This CDR3 is 14 amino acids long. Germline V gene data show CDR1 as MNHEY and CDR2 as SVGEGT. CDR3 sequence: CASREFAYYNEQFF. CDR3 coding DNA: TGTGCCAGCAGGGAATTTGCTTACTACAATGAGCAGTTCTTC.

The CDR3 DNA follows: TGCAGTGCTAGGCATCAGGAACACGAGCAGTACTTC. Translated: CSARHQEHEQYF. The V call is TRBV20-1, the J call TRBJ2-5; D is unclear. The J call may be faulty, since TRBJ2-7 better matches the DNA end. CDR3 length equals 12 residues. Germline V lookup: CDR1 DFQATT, CDR2 SNEGSKA (reference sequence).

The V call is TRBV11-2, the J call TRBJ2-3, with D possibly TRBD2 on 5 matching bases. CDR1 SGHAT and CDR2 FQNNGV come from the germline V gene. CDR3 length equals 16 residues. Trimming removed 5 bases from V and 2 bases from J, with 17 bases in between. CDR3 amino acids: CASSLREGQHTDTQYF. CDR3 sequence (DNA): TGTGCCAGCAGCCTACGAGAGGGCCAACACACAGATACGCAGTATTTT. Complete variable domain (other parts from reference TRBV11-2 and TRBJ2-3): EAGVAQSPRYKIIEKRQSVAFWCNPISGHATLYWYQQILGQGPKLLIQFQNNGVVDDSQLPKDRFSAERLKGVDSTLKIQPAKLEDSAVYLCASSLREGQHTDTQYFGPGTRLTVL.

In this sample, this clonotype turned up a few times. The chain joins TRBV7-9 to TRBJ1-2; D may be TRBD1 (5 bases). The V gene lost 1 base and the J gene lost 4 bases, with 13 bases spanning the gap. In germline, CDR1 is SEHNR, CDR2 FQNEAQ (reference sequence). The CDR3 is 15 residues long. The CDR3 DNA reads TGTGCCAGCAGCTTAGGGAGGGGCGCCGGCTATGGCTACACCTTC. Translation gives CASSLGRGAGYGYTF.

This clonotype is a singleton in its sample. V is TRBV6-2 or TRBV6-3 and J is TRBJ2-5; D is possibly TRBD1 or TRBD2 (5 bases each). This CDR3 spans 15 amino acids. Deletions cut 0 bases from V and 2 bases from J, with 10 bases between. Per germline, CDR1 MNHEY and CDR2 SVGEGT. The CDR3: CASSYSGWGQETQYF. The CDR3, as DNA: TGTGCCAGCAGTTACTCGGGTTGGGGGCAAGAGACCCAGTACTTC.

This chain uses TRBV25-1 with TRBJ2-6; TRBD2 aligns across 8 bases. The CDR3 spans 17 residues. The J segment lost 2 bases and the V segment lost 3 bases, leaving 6 bases of the junction unmatched. In germline, CDR1 is MGHDK, CDR2 SYGVNS. In nucleotides, the CDR3 is TGTGCCAGCAGTGATCCGGGGGGGAAGGCTGGGGCCAACGTCCTGACTTTC. Amino acids: CASSDPGGKAGANVLTF.

At least ten counts were recorded for this clonotype. The chain employs TRBV4-1 and TRBJ2-3; D ambiguous. Trimming cost V 1 base and J 1 base, with 6 bases left between them. Germline V gene data show CDR1 as MGHRA and CDR2 as YSYEKL. The CDR3 runs to 14 residues. CDR3 loop: CASSQVAGTDTQYF. As DNA, the CDR3 is TGCGCCAGCAGCCAAGTTGCGGGCACAGATACGCAGTATTTT.

The chain combines TRBV20-1 with TRBJ2-6, with D possibly being TRBD2 (5 bases). V was trimmed by 1 base and J by 3 bases, leaving 10 bases between them. The germline V gene encodes CDR1 DFQATT and CDR2 SNEGSKA (reference sequence). CDR3 length: 15 amino acids. The CDR3 reads CSARAQTNGANVLTF. CDR3 bases: TGCAGTGCTAGAGCTCAGACTAATGGGGCCAACGTCCTGACTTTC.

This sequence joins TRBV28 and TRBJ2-1, with 7 nucleotides matching TRBD1. TRBJ2-7 explains the end of the DNA better; the J call may be wrong. CDR3 length: 16 residues. Germline CDR1 is MDHEN and CDR2 is SYDVKM. CDR3 DNA sequence: TGTGCCAGCAGTCCCATCCCGGCAGGGGGTATTTACGAGCAGTACTTC. This codes for CASSPIPAGGIYEQYF.

This clonotype occurred once. The chain uses TRBV6-1 and TRBJ2-4; possibly TRBD2 for D (5 bases). The J call may be incorrect, as the DNA end agrees better with TRBJ2-7. Germline V gives CDR1 MNHNS, CDR2 SASEGT. The CDR3 spans 14 residues. The CDR3 sequence: CASSEIGVSYEQYF. The CDR3 DNA follows: TGTGCCAGCAGTGAAATCGGGGTTTCATACGAGCAGTACTTC.

This clonotype was picked up a small number of times. The rearrangement uses TRBV6-2 or TRBV6-3 and TRBJ2-7; 7 bases are shared with TRBD1. Trimming cost V 4 bases and J 7 bases; bases outside gene matches: 10. The V gene's germline CDR1 is MNHEY and CDR2 SVGEGT. The CDR3 totals 14 residues. The CDR3 region has the DNA TGTGCCAGCAGTTCGGGCAGGGGGAAGGAAGAGCAGTACTTC. Amino acid sequence: CASSSGRGKEEQYF.

This clonotype came up a few times. The chain uses TRBV18 and TRBJ2-3; 10 bases are a match to TRBD1. Per germline, CDR1 KGHSH and CDR2 LQKENI. J lost 2 bases, V lost 3 bases, and 5 bases had no gene match. The CDR3 sequence is 16 residues long. For the CDR3, the DNA is TGTGCCAGCTCACCTACAGGACAGGGGGTCACAGATACGCAGTATTTT. The encoded protein is CASSPTGQGVTDTQYF.

The J gene is TRBJ2-1, the V gene TRBV4-2; D is ambiguous. TRBJ2-7 explains the end of the DNA better; the J call may be wrong. Germline V CDR1 and CDR2: LGHNA, YNFKEQ. The CDR3 is 17 amino acids. In DNA, the CDR3 is TGTGCCAGCAGCCTTAACTCCAACGGGCCGCCCTACAATGAGCAGTACTTC. Amino acids: CASSLNSNGPPYNEQYF.

This clonotype was recorded a few times. This chain links TRBV20-1 with TRBJ2-1; 10 nucleotides line up with TRBD1. This CDR3 contains 15 residues. Per the germline V gene, CDR1 is DFQATT and CDR2 is SNEGSKA (reference sequence). Unmatched junction bases numbered 6, after V lost 3 bases and J lost 4 bases. DNA of the CDR3: TGCAGTGCTAGTCCCGGGACAGGGGCTTACAATGAGCAGTTCTTC. This encodes CSASPGTGAYNEQFF.

The chain carries TRBV10-3 and TRBJ1-2; D not resolved. CDR3 length: 15 amino acids. V lost 0 bases and J lost 4, with 12 bases in between. Germline V gives CDR1 ENHRY, CDR2 SYGVKD. Here the CDR3 reads CAISESTLTSYGYTF. Written as DNA, the CDR3 is TGTGCCATCAGTGAGTCGACTCTTACAAGCTATGGCTACACCTTC.

This sequence joins TRBV18 and TRBJ1-5; 10 bases line up with TRBD1. V lost 3 bases, J lost 9 bases, and 8 bases stayed unmatched. The germline gives CDR1 KGHSH, CDR2 LQKENI. The CDR3 has 15 amino acids. The CDR3 is CASSPETGGVGPQHF. CDR3 sequence (DNA): TGTGCCAGCTCACCGGAGACAGGGGGCGTAGGGCCCCAGCATTTT.

The chain joins TRBV10-3 to TRBJ2-5; perhaps TRBD1 as D (6 bases). The last part of the DNA fits TRBJ2-7 better; the J call may be wrong. This CDR3 has 13 amino acids. Germline V gives CDR1 ENHRY, CDR2 SYGVKD. CDR3 amino acids: CATGVGGAYEQYF. The CDR3 coding sequence is TGTGCCACAGGGGTAGGGGGAGCATACGAGCAGTACTTC.

This clonotype was detected only a few times. The J gene is TRBJ1-2, the V gene TRBV6-6, with 7 bases aligning to TRBD1. The CDR3 totals 14 residues. Trimming took 6 bases from V and 3 from J; bases not matched to a gene: 7. In germline, CDR1 is MNHNY, CDR2 SVGAGI (reference sequence). The CDR3 DNA follows: TGTGCCAGCAGCGGACAGGCTAGAGACTATGGCTACACCTTC. Residues: CASSGQARDYGYTF.

A note on this clonotype: The junction shows a germline mismatch at one end, possibly a read error. The genes are TRBV4-1 and TRBJ2-4; 11 bases are shared with TRBD1. The CDR3 length is 14 residues. Per the germline V gene, CDR1 is MGHRA and CDR2 is YSYEKL. Here the CDR3 reads CASSQGQGGWEQYF. In nucleotides, the CDR3 is TGCGCCAGTAGCCAGGGACAGGGGGGTTGGGAGCAGTACTTC.

The chain is built from TRBV12-3 or TRBV12-4 and TRBJ2-3; 13 bases match TRBD2. The ends lost 6 bases at V and 2 bases at J; junction bases unmatched: 11. The CDR3 has 18 amino acids. The DNA for the CDR3 is TGTGCCAGCAGCCTCCCCCCGGGACTAGCGGGGAACACAGATACGCAGTATTTT. Its translation: CASSLPPGLAGNTDTQYF.

This clonotype was counted once. V usage is TRBV9 and J usage is TRBJ2-3; 7 nucleotides align to TRBD1. Germline assignment: CDR1 SGDLS and CDR2 YYNGEE. After removal of 4 bases from V and 4 bases from J, the junction contained 15 bases not matched to a gene. The CDR3 spans 17 residues. DNA of the CDR3: TGTGCCAGCAGCTTCTCCCGGACAGGATTTGCTCCAGATACGCAGTATTTT. As protein: CASSFSRTGFAPDTQYF.

This clonotype has only a few counts. V gene TRBV5-6 combines with J gene TRBJ2-5; D ambiguous. V lost 7 bases to trimming and J lost 4 bases, with 11 bases between them. The length of the CDR3 is 12 residues. Germline V gene sequence: CDR1 SGHDT, CDR2 YYEEEE. CDR3 in DNA: TGTGCCAGCTCAATGGTTGGAGAGACCCAGTACTTC. Amino acid sequence: CASSMVGETQYF.

The V and J genes are TRBV25-1 and TRBJ2-1, with D perhaps assigned TRBD1 or TRBD2 (6 bases each). The V end lost 1 base, the J end lost 15 bases, and 13 bases lay between the germline ends. CDR3 length: 12 residues. CDR1 is MGHDK and CDR2 is SYGVNS in the germline V gene. Written as DNA, the CDR3 is TGTGCCAGCAGTGAATTGGGGGGCCTATGGTTCTTC. Translating gives CASSELGGLWFF. The full variable domain, rest sourced from reference TRBV25-1 and TRBJ2-1, is EADIYQTPRYLVIGTGKKITLECSQTMGHDKMYWYQQDPGMELHLIHYSYGVNSTEKGDLSSESTVSRIRTEHFPLTLESARPSHTSQYLCASSELGGLWFFGPGTRLTVL.